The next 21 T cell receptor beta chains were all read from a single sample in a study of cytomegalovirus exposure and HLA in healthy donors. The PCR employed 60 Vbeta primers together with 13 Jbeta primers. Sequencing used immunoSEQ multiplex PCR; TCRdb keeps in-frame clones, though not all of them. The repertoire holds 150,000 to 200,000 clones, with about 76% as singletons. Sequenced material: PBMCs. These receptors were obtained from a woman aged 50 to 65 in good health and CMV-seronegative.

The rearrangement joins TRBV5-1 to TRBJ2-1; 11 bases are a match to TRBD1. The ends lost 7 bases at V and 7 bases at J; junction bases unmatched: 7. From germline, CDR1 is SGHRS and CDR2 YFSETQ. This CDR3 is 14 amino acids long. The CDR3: CASARTGGWNEQFF. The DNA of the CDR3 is TGCGCCAGCGCTCGGACAGGGGGCTGGAATGAGCAGTTCTTC. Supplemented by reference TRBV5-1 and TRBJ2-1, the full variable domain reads KAGVTQTPRYLIKTRGQQVTLSCSPISGHRSVSWYQQTPGQGLQFLFEYFSETQRNKGNFPGRFSGRQFSNSRSEMNVSTLELGDSALYLCASARTGGWNEQFFGPGTRLTVL.

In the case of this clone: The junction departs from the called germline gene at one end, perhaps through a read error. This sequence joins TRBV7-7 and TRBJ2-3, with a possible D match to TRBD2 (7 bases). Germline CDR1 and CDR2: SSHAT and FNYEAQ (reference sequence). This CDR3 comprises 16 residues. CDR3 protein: CASSLGAGAGTDTQYF. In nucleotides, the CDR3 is TGTGCTAGCAGCTTAGGGGCGGGGGCGGGCACAGATACGCAGTATTTT. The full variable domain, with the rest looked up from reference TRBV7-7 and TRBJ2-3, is GAGVSQSPRYKVTKRGQDVTLRCDPISSHATLYWYQQALGQGPEFLTYFNYEAQPDKSGLPSDRFSAERPEGSISTLTIQRTEQRDSAMYRCASSLGAGAGTDTQYFGPGTRLTVL.

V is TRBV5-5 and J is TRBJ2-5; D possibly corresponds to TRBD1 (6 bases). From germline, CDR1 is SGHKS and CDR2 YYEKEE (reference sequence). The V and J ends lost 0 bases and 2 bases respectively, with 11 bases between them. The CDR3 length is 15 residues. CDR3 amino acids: CASSLVTGKQETQYF. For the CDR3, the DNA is TGTGCCAGCAGCTTGGTTACAGGGAAGCAAGAGACCCAGTACTTC.

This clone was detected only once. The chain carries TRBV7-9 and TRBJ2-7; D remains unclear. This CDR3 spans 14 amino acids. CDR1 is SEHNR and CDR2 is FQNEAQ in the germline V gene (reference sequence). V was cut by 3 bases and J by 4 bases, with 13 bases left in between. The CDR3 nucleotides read TGTGCCAGCAGCTTCTCTCCAGAACCGTACGAGCAGTACTTC. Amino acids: CASSFSPEPYEQYF.

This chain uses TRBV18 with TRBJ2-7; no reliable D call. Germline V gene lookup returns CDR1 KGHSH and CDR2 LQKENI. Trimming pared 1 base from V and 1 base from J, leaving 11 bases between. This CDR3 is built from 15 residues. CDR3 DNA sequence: TGTGCCAGCTCACCACAGAACACAGCTTCCTACGAGCAGTACTTC. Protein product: CASSPQNTASYEQYF.

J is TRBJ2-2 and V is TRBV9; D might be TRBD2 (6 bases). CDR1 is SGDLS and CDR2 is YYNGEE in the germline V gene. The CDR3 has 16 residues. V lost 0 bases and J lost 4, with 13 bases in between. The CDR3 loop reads CASSVAGLLVTGELFF. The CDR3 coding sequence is TGTGCCAGCAGCGTAGCTGGACTATTGGTCACCGGGGAGCTGTTTTTT.

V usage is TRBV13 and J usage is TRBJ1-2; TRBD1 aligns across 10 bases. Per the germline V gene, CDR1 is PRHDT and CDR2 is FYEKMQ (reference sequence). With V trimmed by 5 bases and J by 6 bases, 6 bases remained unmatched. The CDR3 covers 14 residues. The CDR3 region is CASSPGDRGDGYTF. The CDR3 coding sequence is TGTGCCAGCAGCCCCGGGGACAGGGGCGATGGCTACACCTTC.

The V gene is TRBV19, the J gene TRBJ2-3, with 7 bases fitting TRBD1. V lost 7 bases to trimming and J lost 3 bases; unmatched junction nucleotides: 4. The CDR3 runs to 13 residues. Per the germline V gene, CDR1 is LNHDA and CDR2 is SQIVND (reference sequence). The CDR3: CASTMGQTDTQYF. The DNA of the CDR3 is TGTGCCAGTACCATGGGACAGACAGATACGCAGTATTTT.

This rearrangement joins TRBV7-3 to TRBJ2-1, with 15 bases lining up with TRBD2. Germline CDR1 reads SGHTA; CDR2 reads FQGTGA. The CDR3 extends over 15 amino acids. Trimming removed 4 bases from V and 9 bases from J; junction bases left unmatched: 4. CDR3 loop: CASSSPGLAGGEQFF. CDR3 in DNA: TGTGCCAGCAGCTCGCCGGGACTAGCGGGAGGTGAGCAGTTCTTC.

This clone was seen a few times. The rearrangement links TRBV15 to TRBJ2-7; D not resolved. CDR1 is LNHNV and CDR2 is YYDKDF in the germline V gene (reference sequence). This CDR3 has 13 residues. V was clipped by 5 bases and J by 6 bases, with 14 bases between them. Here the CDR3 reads CATSRTQRSEQYF. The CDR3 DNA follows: TGTGCCACCAGCCGAACCCAGAGGAGCGAGCAGTACTTC. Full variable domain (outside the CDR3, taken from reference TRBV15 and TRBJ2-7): DAMVIQNPRYQVTQFGKPVTLSCSQTLNHNVMYWYQQKSSQAPKLLFHYYDKDFNNEADTPDNFQSRRPNTSFCFLDIRSPGLGDTAMYLCATSRTQRSEQYFGPGTRLTVT.

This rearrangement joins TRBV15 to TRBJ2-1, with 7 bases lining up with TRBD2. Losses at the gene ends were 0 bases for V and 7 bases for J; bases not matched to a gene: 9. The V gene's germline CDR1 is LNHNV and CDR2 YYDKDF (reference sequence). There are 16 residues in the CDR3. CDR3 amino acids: CATSRELGGSVNEQFF. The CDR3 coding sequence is TGTGCCACCAGCAGAGAATTGGGCGGGAGTGTAAATGAGCAGTTCTTC.

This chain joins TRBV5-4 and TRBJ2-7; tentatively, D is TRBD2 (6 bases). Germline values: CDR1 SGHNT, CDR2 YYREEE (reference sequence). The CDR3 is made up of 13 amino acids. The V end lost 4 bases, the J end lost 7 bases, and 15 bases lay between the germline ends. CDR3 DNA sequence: TGTGCCAGCAGCCCGCCCGGGACTCGTGAGCAGTACTTC. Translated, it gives CASSPPGTREQYF.

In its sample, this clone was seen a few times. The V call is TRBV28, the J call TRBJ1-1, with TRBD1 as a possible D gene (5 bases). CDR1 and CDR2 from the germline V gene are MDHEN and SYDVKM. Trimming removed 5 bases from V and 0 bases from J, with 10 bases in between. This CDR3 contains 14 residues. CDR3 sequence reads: CASSPGPLNTEAFF. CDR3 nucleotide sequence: TGTGCCAGCAGTCCAGGGCCACTGAACACTGAAGCTTTCTTT.

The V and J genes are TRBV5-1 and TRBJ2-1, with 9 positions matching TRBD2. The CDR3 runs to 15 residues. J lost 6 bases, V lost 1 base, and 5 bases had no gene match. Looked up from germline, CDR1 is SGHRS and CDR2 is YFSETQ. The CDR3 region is CASSLLSGSLNEQFF. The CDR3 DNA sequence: TGCGCCAGCAGCTTGCTTAGCGGGAGCCTCAATGAGCAGTTCTTC.

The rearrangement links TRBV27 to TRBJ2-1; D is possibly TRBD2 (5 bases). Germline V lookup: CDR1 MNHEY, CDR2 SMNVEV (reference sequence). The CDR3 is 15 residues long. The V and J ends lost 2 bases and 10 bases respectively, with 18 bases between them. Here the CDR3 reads CASSLSTSRGIEQFF. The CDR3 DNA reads TGTGCCAGCAGTTTAAGCACCTCGAGAGGGATCGAGCAGTTCTTC.

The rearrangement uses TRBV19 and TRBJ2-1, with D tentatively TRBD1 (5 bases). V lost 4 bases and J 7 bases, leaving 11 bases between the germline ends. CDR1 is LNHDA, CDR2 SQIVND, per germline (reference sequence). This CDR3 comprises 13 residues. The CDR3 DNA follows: TGTGCCAGTAGTACCGACAGTTGGAATGAGCAGTTCTTC. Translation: CASSTDSWNEQFF.

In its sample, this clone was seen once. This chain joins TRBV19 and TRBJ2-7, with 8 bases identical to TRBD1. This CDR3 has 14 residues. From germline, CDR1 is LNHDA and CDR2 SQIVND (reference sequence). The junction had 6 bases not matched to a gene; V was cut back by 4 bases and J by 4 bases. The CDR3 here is CASSTRTGPYEQYF. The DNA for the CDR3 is TGTGCCAGTAGTACCCGGACAGGGCCTTACGAGCAGTACTTC. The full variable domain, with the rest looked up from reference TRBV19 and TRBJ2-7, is DGGITQSPKYLFRKEGQNVTLSCEQNLNHDAMYWYRQDPGQGLRLIYYSQIVNDFQKGDIAEGYSVSREKKESFPLTVTSAQKNPTAFYLCASSTRTGPYEQYFGPGTRLTVT.

The CDR3 protein is CASSPRSMGQGRDTGELFF. The CDR3 coding sequence is TGTGCCAGCTCACCGCGGAGTATGGGACAGGGGAGGGACACCGGGGAGCTGTTTTTT. The V and J genes are TRBV18 and TRBJ2-2; 10 bases are a match to TRBD1. CDR3 length: 19 residues. Germline V lookup: CDR1 KGHSH, CDR2 LQKENI. V shed 3 bases, J shed 3 bases, and the junction held 13 bases outside the gene matches.

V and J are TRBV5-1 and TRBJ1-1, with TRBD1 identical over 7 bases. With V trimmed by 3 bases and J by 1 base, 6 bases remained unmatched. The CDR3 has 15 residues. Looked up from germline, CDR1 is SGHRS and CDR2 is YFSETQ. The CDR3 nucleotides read TGCGCCAGCAGCTCCGACAGGGCCCCGAACACTGAAGCTTTCTTT. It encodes CASSSDRAPNTEAFF.

The CDR3 loop is CATCPTTGDRNGYTF. The CDR3 DNA follows: TGTGCCACCTGCCCAACGACAGGGGATAGAAATGGCTACACCTTC. This sequence joins TRBV6-6 and TRBJ1-2, with 8 nucleotides matching TRBD1. The CDR3 is made up of 15 amino acids. Germline V gene lookup returns CDR1 MNHNY and CDR2 SVGAGI (reference sequence). V lost 10 bases to trimming and J lost 6 bases; unmatched junction nucleotides: 16.

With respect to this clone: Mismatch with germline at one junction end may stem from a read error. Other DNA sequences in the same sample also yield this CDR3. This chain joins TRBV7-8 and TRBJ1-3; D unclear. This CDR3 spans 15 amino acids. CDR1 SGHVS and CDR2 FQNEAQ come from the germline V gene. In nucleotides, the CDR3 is TGCGCCAGCAGCTTAGCACCGGGAATCGTGAACACCATATATTTT. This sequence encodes CASSLAPGIVNTIYF. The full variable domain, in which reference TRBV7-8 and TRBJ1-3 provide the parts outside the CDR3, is GAGVSQSPRYKVAKRGQDVALRCDPISGHVSLFWYQQALGQGPEFLTYFQNEAQLDKSGLPSDRFFAERPEGSVSTLKIQRTQQEDSAVYLCASSLAPGIVNTIYFGEGSWLTVV.